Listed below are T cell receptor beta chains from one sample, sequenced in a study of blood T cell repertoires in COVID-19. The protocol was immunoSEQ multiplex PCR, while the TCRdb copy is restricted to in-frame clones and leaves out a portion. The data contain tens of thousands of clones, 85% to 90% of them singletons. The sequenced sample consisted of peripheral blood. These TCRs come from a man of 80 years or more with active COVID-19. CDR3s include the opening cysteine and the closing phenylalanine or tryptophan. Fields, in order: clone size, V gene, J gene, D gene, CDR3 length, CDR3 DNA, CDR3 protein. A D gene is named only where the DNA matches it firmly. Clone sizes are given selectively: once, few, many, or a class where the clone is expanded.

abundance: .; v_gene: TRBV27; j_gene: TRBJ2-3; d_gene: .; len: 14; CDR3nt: TGTGCCAGCAGTTTGACAACTAGCACAGATACGCAGTATTTT; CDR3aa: CASSLTTSTDTQYF
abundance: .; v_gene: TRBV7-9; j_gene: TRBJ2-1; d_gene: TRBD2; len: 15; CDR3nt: TGTGCCAGCAGCTTGGGACTAGCACAAGCGGATGAGCAGTTCTTC; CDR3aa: CASSLGLAQADEQFF
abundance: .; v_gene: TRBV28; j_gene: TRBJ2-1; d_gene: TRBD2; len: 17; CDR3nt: TGTGCCAGCGCCCACTTAGCGGGAGTTAGGTCCTACAATGAGCAGTTCTTC; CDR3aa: CASAHLAGVRSYNEQFF
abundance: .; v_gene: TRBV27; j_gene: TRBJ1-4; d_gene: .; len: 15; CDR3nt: TGTGCCAGCAGGCCGGAGGGAACGGGGAATGAAAAACTGTTTTTT; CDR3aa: CASRPEGTGNEKLFF
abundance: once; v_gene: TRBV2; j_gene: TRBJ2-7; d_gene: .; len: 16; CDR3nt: TGTGCCAGCACCACCGGGACTCCTAATCTCTCCTACGAGCAGTACTTC; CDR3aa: CASTTGTPNLSYEQYF
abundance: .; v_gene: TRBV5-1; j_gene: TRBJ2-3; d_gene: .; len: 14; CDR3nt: TGCGCCAGCAGCTTGGGGACTCACGGAGATACGCAGTATTTT; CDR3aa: CASSLGTHGDTQYF
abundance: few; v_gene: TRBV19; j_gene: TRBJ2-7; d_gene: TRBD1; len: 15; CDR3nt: TGTGCCAGTAGACCAGGGGACAGGGTGGCCTACGAGCAGTACTTC; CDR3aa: CASRPGDRVAYEQYF
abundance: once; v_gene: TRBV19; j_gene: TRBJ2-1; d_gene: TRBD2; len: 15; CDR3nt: TGTGCCAGTAGTATCAGCGGGAGGGTTGGGGATGAGCAGTTCTTC; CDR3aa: CASSISGRVGDEQFF
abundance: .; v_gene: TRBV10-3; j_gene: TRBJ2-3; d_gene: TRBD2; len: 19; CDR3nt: TGTGCCATCAGTGAGTCAAGGACTAGACTGAAGTCTCGGACGGATACGCAGTATTTT; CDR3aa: CAISESRTRLKSRTDTQYF
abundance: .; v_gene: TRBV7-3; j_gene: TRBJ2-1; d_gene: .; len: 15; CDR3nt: TGTGCCAGCTCCGACCAAACCGGGTACGGTAGGAAGCAGTTCTTC; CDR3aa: CASSDQTGYGRKQFF
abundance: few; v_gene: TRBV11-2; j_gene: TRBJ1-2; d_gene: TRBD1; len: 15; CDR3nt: TGTGCCAGCAGCTCCGGGACAGGGAAAGTAGCTGGCTACACCTTC; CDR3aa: CASSSGTGKVAGYTF
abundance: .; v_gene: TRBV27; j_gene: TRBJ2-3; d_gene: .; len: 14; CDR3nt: TGTGCCAGCAGCTCTGCGCTAAACACAGATACGCAGTATTTT; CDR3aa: CASSSALNTDTQYF
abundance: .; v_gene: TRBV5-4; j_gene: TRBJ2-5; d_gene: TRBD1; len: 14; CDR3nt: TGTGCCAGCAGCTTCACAGGGGTTGGGGAGACCCAGTACTTC; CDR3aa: CASSFTGVGETQYF
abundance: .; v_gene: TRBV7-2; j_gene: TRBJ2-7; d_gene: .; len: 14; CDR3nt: TGTGCCAGCAGCCCCCGCCGGGACTCCTACGAGCAGTACTTC; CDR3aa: CASSPRRDSYEQYF
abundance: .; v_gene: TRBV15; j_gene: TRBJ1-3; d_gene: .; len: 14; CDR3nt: TGTGCCACCAGCAGAGATATTGCTGGAAACACCATATATTTT; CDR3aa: CATSRDIAGNTIYF
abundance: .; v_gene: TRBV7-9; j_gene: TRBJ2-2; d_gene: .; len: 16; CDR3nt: TGTGCCAGCAGCTTAGGACTGACGGCTAACACCGGGGAGCTGTTTTTT; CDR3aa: CASSLGLTANTGELFF
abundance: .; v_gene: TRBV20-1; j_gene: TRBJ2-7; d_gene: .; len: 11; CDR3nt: TGCAGTGCTAAGACAGGAGAGGAGCAGTACTTC; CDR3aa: CSAKTGEEQYF
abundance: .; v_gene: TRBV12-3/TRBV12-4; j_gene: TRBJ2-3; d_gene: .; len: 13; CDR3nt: TGTGCCAGCAGTTTCAGGGTATTGGATACGCAGTATTTT; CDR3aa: CASSFRVLDTQYF
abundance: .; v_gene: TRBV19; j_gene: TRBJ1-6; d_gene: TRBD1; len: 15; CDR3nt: TGTGCCAGTAGTATAGGAGGACAGGTGGATTCACCCCTCCACTTT; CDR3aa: CASSIGGQVDSPLHF
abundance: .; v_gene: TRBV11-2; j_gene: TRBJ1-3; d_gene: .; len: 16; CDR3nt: TGTGCCAGCACCCAATCATTTAGAGCTAAACGAAACACCATATATTTT; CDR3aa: CASTQSFRAKRNTIYF
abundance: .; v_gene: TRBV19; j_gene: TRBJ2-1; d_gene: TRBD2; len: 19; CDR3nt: TGTGCCAGTAGTGCAGGTAGGGTTTTGTTAGCGGGAGGGCCCAATGAGCAGTTCTTC; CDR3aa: CASSAGRVLLAGGPNEQFF
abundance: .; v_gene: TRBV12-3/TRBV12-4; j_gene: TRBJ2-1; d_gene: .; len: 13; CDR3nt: TGTGCCAGCAGTTTCACAGGGTGGGGTGAGCAGTTCTTC; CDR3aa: CASSFTGWGEQFF
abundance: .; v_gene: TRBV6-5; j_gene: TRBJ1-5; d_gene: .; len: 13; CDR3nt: TGTGCCAGCAGTACACAGCAAAATCAGCCCCAGCATTTT; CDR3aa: CASSTQQNQPQHF
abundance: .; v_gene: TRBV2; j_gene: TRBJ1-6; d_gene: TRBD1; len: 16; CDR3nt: TGTGCCAGCAGTGATGGAAGGACAGGGTCTGGTTCACCCCTCCACTTT; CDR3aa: CASSDGRTGSGSPLHF
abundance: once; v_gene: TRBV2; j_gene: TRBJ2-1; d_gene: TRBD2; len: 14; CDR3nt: TGTGCCAGCCTCGAACTAGCGGGGCTAAATGAGCAGTTCTTC; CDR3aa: CASLELAGLNEQFF
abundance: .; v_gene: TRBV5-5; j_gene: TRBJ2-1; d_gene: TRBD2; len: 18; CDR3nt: TGTGCCAGCAGTTCGGGGCCCGGGCGCGCGGGAGGAGGTAATGAGCAGTTCTTC; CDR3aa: CASSSGPGRAGGGNEQFF
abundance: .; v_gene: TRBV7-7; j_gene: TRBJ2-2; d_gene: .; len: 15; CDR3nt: TGTGCCAGCAGCCCAGACAGAACGAACACCGGGGAGCTGTTTTTT; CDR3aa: CASSPDRTNTGELFF
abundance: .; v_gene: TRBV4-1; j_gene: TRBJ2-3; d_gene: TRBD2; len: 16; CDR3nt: TGCGCCAGCAGCCAAGTAGCGGGAGTAATCACAGATACGCAGTATTTT; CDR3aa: CASSQVAGVITDTQYF
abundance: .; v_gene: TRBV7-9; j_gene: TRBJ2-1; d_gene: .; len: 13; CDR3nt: TGTGCCAGCACCCAGACGGGTCTGGCGAAGCAGTTCTTC; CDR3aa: CASTQTGLAKQFF
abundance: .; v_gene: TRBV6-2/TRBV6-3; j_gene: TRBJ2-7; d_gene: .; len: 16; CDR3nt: TGTGCCAGCAGTTACTCGGGGCCTCCCGGCGCCTACGAGCAGTACTTC; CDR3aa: CASSYSGPPGAYEQYF
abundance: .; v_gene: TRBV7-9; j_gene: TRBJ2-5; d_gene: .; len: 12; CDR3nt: TGTGCCAGCAGCTCGACTAGGGCCCTTCCGTACTTC; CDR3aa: CASSSTRALPYF